Reported below is one TCR beta chain. This clone was observed once. Its antigen is not yet known. No base qualities exist here, and no much larger clone lies one base off it. Looking up the germline V gene (reference sequence) yields CDR1 LNHDA and CDR2 SQIVND. V sheds 6 bases and J sheds 4 bases, leaving 19 bases between their ends. The CDR3 runs 16 amino acids, cysteine and phenylalanine included. CDR3 DNA only is kept here, 48 bases in frame from base 1. This sample was taken from a study of radiotherapy plus CTLA-4 blockade in lung cancer (dated by TCRdb to the late 2010s). A note on the overall study: Among the enrolled patients, under 20% had an objective response, and about 29% reached disease control.

Library construction relied on the immunoSEQ multiplex PCR assay. Held by TCRdb, this immuneACCESS table contains in-frame sequences only and omits some clones. Under half of the omission traces to an unresolved V gene where checked; the cause of the rest is unknown. Recorded for this sample are tens of thousands of clones; 65% to 75% of them occurred a single time. The ten largest clones represent around a tenth of the sample. In this study, focal radiation therapy paired with CTLA-4 blockade (ipilimumab) was tested in patients who had chemo-refractory metastatic non-small-cell lung cancer. Findings and caveats that apply to the study as a whole: The strongest predictors of response, as reported, were early dynamic changes in blood T cell clones along with a rise in serum interferon-beta after radiation. After treatment with radiotherapy and ipilimumab, TCR clones that came from tumors expanded in the peripheral blood.

The specimen was peripheral blood, collected from a patient treated with radiotherapy plus ipilimumab. The receptor was isolated from a human donor with non-small cell lung cancer who had stable disease on radiotherapy plus ipilimumab. In this chain, TRBV19 is recombined with TRBJ1-5; a tentative D match to TRBD1 spans 5 bases. In nucleotides, the sequence is TGTGCCAGTAGAATGGGTATTGGACAAACAAATCAGCCCCAGCATTTT. This codes for CASRMGIGQTNQPQHF.